This TCR beta chain was identified in a study of cytomegalovirus exposure and HLA in healthy donors. The PCR contained 60 Vbeta and 13 Jbeta primers. The data were produced by immunoSEQ multiplex PCR, yet TCRdb's version contains in-frame clones alone and is incomplete. The sample carries over 90,000 clones, around four fifths recorded once. This clone appeared a single time. Deletions cut 5 bases from V and 11 bases from J, with 15 bases between. Germline V gene sequence: CDR1 MNHEY, CDR2 SMNVEV (reference sequence). The CDR3 totals 12 residues. The clonotype originates from a middle-aged man in good health and CMV-seronegative. This rearrangement joins TRBV27 to TRBJ1-1; D unresolved. The sequenced sample was PBMCs. The CDR3, as DNA: TGTGCCAGCAGTCCCCTCAGCGGGGTTGCTTTCTTT. As protein: CASSPLSGVAFF.